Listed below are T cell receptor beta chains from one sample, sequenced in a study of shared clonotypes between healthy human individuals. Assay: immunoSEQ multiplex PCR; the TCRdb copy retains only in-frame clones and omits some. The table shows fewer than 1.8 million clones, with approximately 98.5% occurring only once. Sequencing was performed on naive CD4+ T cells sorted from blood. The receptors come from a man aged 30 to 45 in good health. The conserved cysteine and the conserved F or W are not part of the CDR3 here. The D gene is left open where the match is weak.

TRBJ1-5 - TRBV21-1 ASSKDFGDINSRQPQH
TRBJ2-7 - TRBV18 ASSDGTYEQY
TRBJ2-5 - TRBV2 ASSPGLQAQETQY
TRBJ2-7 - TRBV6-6 ASSYLKAGDEQY
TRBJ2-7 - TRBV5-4 ASSPGGTGTPNWSEQY
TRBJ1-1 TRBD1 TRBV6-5 ASSYDWGQGTEAF
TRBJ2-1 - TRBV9 ASSADYYNEQF
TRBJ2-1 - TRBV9 ASSVAYHNEQF
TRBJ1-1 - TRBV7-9 ASSLAQNTEAF
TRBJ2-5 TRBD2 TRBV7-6 ASSVGLAGSSQETQY
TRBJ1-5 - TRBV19 ASSSGLVVGSNQPQH
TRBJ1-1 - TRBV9 ASSGLQTSLSEAF
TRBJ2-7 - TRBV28 ASRLQGSSYEQY
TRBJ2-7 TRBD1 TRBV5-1 ASSLGHRQGAYEQY
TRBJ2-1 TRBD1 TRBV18 ASSLIHRDRVLNEQF
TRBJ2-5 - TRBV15 ATSRDDGTQY
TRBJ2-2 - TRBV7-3 ASSLMLGTGRTGELF
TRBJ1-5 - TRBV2 ASSEGSSLQPQH
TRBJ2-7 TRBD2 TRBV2 ASSFRASGSYEQY
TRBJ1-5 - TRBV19 ASSTGRNYDNQPQH
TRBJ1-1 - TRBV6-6 ASSYSGQTWTEAF
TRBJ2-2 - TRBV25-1 ASGRMGAGELF
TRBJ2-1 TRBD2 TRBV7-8 ASSFSWLAGLKSYNEQF
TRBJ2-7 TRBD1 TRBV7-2 ASSLGSGTGIYEQY
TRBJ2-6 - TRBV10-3 AKTSPSGANVLT
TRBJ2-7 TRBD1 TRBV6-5 ASRQGSYEQY
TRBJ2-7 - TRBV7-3 ASSLNFGYSYEQY
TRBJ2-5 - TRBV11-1 ASSFLYQETQY
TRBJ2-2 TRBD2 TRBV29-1 SVWTSGRSGELF
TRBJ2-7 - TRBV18 ASSPFSRDYEQY
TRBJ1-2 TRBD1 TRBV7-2 ASSPRTGTYGYT
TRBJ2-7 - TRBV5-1 ASREDNREGQY
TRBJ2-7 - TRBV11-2 ASRTSYLSYEQY
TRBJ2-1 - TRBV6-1 ASSEQSLGEQF
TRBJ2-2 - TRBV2 ASSEISGELF
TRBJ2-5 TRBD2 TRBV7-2 ASSLSGETQY
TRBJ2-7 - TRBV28 ASPPLGGAPYEQY
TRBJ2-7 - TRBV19 ASSIQQGGGIRYEQY
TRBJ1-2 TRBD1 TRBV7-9 ASSLDLRQGIGYT
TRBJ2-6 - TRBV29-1 STASSGANVLT
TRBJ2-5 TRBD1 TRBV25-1 ASSELGTGGKTQY
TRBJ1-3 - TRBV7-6 ASSSERTDRGNTIY
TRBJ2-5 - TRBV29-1 SVVGRQTLETQY
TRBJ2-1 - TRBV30 AWSVQARNEQF
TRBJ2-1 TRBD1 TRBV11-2 ASIQPGQGKDEQF
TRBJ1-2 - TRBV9 ASSVFSVPENYGYT
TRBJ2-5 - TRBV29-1 SVETRSQETQY
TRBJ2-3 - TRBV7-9 ARTPFYSTDTQY
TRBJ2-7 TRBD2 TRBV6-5 ASALAGVSEQY
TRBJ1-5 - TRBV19 ASSYSWGIGLNQPQH
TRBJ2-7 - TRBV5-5 ASSRQDSYEQY
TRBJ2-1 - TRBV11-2 ASSQYNEQF
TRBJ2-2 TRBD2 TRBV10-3 AISEPAGISTGELF
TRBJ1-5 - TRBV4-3 ASSQEIWGTVSRPQH
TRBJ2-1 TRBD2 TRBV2 ASSRTSGSYEQF
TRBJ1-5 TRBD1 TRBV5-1 ASSLGDRVGQPQH